This T cell receptor beta chain was profiled in a study of T cells in localized non-small cell lung cancer. With regard to this clone: What it recognizes is unknown.

The CDR3 contains 14 residues. V lost 4 bases and J lost 0, with 10 bases in between. CDR1 and CDR2 (germline): SGHAT, FQNNGV. Assay: immunoSEQ multiplex PCR; the TCRdb copy retains only in-frame clones and omits some. This repertoire shows tens of thousands of clones, roughly 83% found once; its top ten account for 1% to 1.5%. Study results and limitations: Heterogeneity remains possible, as sequencing covered one tumor region only. Adjacent lung was found to contain a median approximately 52 of the top 100 tumor clones. Higher blood T cell density went with longer overall survival. Uninvolved adjacent lung, not tumor, had the highest T cell clonality.

The rearrangement uses TRBV11-2 and TRBJ2-7; D is undetermined. This receptor was identified in an older female donor with stage I lung adenocarcinoma. Sequences were derived from peripheral blood, sampled before any cancer treatment. CDR3 in DNA: TGTGCCAGCAGCTGGTCGACGAGCTCCTACGAGCAGTACTTC. It codes for CASSWSTSSYEQYF.